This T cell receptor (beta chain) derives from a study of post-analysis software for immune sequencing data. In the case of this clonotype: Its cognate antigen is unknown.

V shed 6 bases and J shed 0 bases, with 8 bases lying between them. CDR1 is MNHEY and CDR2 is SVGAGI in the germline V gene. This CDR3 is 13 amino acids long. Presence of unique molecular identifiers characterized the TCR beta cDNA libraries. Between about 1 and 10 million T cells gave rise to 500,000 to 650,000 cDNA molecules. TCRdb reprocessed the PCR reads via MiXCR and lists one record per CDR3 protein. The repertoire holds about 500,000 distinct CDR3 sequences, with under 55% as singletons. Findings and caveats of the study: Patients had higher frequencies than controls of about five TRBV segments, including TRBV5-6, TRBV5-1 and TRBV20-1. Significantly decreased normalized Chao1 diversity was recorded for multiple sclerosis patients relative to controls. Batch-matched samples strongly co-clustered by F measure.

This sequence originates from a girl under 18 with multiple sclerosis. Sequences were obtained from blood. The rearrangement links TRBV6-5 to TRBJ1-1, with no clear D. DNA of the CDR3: TGTGCCAGCAGCATTACCGTGAACACTGAAGCTTTCTTT. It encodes CASSITVNTEAFF.